This T cell receptor beta chain was sequenced in a study of beta chain features in type 1 diabetes. Across the whole study: Similarity in age, gender and cell yields was seen between patients and healthy donors.

Trimming pared 1 base from V and 3 bases from J, leaving 12 bases between. Germline CDR1 and CDR2: LNHNV and YYDKDF (reference sequence). The CDR3 has 15 amino acids. Sorting based on CD45RO/CCR7/CD25/CD127/CD95/CD27 separated CD4+ naive, central memory, regulatory and stem cell-like memory cells. The authors obtained over 95% purity in all sorted populations. About this clone itself: Its antigen remains unknown.

Isolated RNA was reverse transcribed in full, so expressed TCRB transcripts were sequenced. TCRdb's table, derived via immunoSEQ multiplex PCR, lists solely in-frame clones and lacks some. The table lists about 650,000 clones, around 12% of them singletons. Findings and caveats of the study: Type 1 diabetes patients had TCRB CDR3s that were shorter (moderately but significantly so) in all four CD4+ subsets. An over-representation of cells with high TCR expression could result from cDNA sequencing.

The receptor was derived from a man aged 30 to 39 with type 1 diabetes. The sample consisted of naive CD4+ T cells from blood. This chain uses TRBV15 with TRBJ2-5; TRBD2 might be the D (6 bases). This CDR3 is CATSRGGPGEETQYF. CDR3 DNA sequence: TGTGCCACCAGCAGAGGAGGACCGGGGGAAGAGACCCAGTACTTC.